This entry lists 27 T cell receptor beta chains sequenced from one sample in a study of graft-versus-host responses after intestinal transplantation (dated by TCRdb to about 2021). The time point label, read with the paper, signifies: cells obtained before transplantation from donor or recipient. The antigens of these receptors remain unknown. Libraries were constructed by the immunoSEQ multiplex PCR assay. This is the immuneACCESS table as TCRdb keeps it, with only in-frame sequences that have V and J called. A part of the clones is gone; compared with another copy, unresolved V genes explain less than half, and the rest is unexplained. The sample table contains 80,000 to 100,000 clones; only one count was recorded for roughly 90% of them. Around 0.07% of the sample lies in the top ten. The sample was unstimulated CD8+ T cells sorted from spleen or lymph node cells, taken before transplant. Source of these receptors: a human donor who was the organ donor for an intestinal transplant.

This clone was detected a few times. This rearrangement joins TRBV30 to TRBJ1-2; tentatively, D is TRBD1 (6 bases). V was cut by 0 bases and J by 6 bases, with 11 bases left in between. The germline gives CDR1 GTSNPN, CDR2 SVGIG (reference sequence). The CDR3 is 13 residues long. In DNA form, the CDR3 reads TGTGCCTGGAGTGTAGGCAGGGGTGATGGCTACACCTTC. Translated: CAWSVGRGDGYTF.

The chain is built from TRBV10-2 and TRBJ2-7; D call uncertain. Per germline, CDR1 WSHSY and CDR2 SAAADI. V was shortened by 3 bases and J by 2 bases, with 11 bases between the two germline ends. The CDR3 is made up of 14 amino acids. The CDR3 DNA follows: TGCGCCAGCAGTGATAGCTCTGGCGCCTACGAGCAGTACTTC. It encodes CASSDSSGAYEQYF.

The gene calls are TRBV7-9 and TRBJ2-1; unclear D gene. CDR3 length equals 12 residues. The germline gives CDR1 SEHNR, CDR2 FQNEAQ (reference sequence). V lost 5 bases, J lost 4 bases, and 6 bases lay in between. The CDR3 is CASSLRYNEQFF. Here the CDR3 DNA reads TGTGCCAGCAGCCTTCGGTACAATGAGCAGTTCTTC.

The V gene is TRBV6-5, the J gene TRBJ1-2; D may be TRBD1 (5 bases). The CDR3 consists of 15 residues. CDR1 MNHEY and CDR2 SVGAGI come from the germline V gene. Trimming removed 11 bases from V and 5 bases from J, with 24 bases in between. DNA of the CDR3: TGTGCCGTGCGCCCGGGGAGGGGATCGGGGTATGGCTACACCTTC. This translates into CAVRPGRGSGYGYTF.

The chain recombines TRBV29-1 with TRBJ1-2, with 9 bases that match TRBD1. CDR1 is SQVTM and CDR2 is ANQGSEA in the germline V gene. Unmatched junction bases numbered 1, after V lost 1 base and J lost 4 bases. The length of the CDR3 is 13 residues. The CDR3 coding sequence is TGCAGCGTTGAAGCGGGACAGGGCTATGGCTACACCTTC. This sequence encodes CSVEAGQGYGYTF.

CDR3 residues: CASSLSYWVRGDTQYF. The CDR3 DNA is TGTGCCAGCAGTTTATCGTATTGGGTACGAGGGGATACGCAGTATTTT. V gene TRBV28 combines with J gene TRBJ2-3; possible D gene TRBD2, 5 bases. Germline values: CDR1 MDHEN, CDR2 SYDVKM. This CDR3 comprises 16 residues. The ends were cut back, 1 base at V and 6 bases at J, with 17 bases in the middle.

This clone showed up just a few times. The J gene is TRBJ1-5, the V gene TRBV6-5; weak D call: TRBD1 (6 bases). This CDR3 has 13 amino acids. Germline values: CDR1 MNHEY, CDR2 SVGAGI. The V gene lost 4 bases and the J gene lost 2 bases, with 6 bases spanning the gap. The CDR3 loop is CASSSGGNQPQHF. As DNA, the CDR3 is TGTGCCAGCAGTTCAGGGGGCAATCAGCCCCAGCATTTT.

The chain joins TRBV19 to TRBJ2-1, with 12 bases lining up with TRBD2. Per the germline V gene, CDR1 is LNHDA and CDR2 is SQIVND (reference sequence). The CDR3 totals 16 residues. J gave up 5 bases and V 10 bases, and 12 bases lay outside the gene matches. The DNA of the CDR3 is TGTGCCATTTCTTCATCTAGCGGGAGGGATAACAATGAGCAGTTCTTC. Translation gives CAISSSSGRDNNEQFF.

The CDR3 here is CASSSMGTRIQETQYF. CDR3 in DNA: TGCGCCAGCAGCTCCATGGGCACTAGAATTCAAGAGACCCAGTACTTC. This chain uses TRBV4-1 with TRBJ2-5, with D tentatively TRBD2 (5 bases). CDR1 and CDR2 (germline): MGHRA, YSYEKL. V lost 5 bases and J lost 2, with 18 bases in between. The CDR3 is 16 amino acids.

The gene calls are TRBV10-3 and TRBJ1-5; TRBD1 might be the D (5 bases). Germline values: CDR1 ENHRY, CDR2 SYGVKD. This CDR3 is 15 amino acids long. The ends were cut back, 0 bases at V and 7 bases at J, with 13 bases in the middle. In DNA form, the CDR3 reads TGTGCCATCAGTGAGTCTGCGGGGGTTGGGCAGCCCCAGCATTTT. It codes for CAISESAGVGQPQHF.

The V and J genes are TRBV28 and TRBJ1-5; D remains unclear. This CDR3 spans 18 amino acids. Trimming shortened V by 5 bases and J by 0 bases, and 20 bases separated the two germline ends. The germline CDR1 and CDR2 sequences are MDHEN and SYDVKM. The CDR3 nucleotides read TGTGCCAGCAGTACCTCCCTGACATACGAGAATAGCAATCAGCCCCAGCATTTT. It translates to CASSTSLTYENSNQPQHF.

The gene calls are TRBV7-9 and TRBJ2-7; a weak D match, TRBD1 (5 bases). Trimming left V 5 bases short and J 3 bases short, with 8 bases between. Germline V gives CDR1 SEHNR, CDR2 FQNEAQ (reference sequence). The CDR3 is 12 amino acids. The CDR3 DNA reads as TGTGCCAGCAGCCACGACAGCTACGAGCAGTACTTC. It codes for CASSHDSYEQYF.

As DNA, the CDR3 is TGTGCCAGCTCACCCGGGAGCGAAAAACTGTTTTTT. Its protein is CASSPGSEKLFF. V usage is TRBV18 and J usage is TRBJ1-4; D unresolved. The V gene's germline CDR1 is KGHSH and CDR2 LQKENI. Trimming took 3 bases from V and 8 from J, leaving 7 bases between them. The CDR3 extends over 12 amino acids. The full variable domain, completed using reference TRBV18 and TRBJ1-4, is NAGVMQNPRHLVRRRGQEARLRCSPMKGHSHVYWYRQLPEEGLKFMVYLQKENIIDESGMPKERFSAEFPKEGPSILRIQQVVRGDSAAYFCASSPGSEKLFFGSGTQLSVL.

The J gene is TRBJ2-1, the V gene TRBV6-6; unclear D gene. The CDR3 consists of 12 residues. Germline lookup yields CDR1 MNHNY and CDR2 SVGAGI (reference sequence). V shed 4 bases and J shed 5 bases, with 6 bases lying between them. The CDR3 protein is CASSLLDNEQFF. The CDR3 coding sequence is TGTGCCAGCAGTTTACTGGACAATGAGCAGTTCTTC.

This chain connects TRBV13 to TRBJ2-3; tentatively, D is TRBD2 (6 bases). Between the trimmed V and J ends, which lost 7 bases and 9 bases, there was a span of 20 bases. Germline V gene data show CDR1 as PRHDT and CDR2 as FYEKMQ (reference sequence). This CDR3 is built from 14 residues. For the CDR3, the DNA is TGTGCCAGCAACGGGCGGGATCAGCCCTTGACGCAGTATTTT. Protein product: CASNGRDQPLTQYF.

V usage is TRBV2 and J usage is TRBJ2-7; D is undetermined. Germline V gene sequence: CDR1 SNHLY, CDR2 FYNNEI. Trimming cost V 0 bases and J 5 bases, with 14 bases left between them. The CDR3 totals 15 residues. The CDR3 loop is CASSEALTIRDEQYF. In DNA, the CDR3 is TGTGCCAGCAGTGAAGCACTAACTATCCGGGACGAGCAGTACTTC.

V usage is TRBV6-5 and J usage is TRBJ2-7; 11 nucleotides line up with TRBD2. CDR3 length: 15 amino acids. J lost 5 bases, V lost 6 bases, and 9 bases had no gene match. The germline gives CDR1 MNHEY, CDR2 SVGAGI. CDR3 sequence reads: CASSLSGRAPNEQYF. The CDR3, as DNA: TGTGCCAGCAGCCTTAGCGGGAGGGCACCTAACGAGCAGTACTTC.

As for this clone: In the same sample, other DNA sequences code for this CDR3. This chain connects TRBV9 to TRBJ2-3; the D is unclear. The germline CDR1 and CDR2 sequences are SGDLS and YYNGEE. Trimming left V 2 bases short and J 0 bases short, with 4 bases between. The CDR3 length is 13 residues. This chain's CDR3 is CASSVTSTDTQYF. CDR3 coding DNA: TGTGCCAGCAGCGTTACTAGCACAGATACGCAGTATTTT.

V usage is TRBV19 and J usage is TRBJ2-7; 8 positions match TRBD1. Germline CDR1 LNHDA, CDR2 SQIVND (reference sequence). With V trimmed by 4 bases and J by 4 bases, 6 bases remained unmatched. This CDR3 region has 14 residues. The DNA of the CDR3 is TGTGCCAGTAGTACCGCAGGGGGCTCTTACGAGCAGTACTTC. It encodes CASSTAGGSYEQYF. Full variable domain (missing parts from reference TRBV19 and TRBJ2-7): DGGITQSPKYLFRKEGQNVTLSCEQNLNHDAMYWYRQDPGQGLRLIYYSQIVNDFQKGDIAEGYSVSREKKESFPLTVTSAQKNPTAFYLCASSTAGGSYEQYFGPGTRLTVT.

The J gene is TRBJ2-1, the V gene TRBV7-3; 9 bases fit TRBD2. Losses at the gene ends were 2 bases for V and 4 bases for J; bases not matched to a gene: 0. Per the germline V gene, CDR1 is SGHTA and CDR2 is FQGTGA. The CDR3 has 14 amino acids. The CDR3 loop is CASSLLAGYNEQFF. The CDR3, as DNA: TGTGCCAGCAGCTTACTAGCGGGGTACAATGAGCAGTTCTTC.

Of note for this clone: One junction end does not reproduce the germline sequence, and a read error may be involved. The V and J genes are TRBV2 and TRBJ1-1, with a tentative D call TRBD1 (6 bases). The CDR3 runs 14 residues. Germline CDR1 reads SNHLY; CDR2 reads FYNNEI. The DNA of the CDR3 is TGTGCCAGCAGCGAAGGACAGATTAGGACTGAAGCTTTCTTT. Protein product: CASSEGQIRTEAFF.

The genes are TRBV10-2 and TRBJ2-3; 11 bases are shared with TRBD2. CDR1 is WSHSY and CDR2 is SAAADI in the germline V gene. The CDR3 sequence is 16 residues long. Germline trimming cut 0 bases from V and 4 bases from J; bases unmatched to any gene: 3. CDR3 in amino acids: CASSESPSGRSDTQYF. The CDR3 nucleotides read TGCGCCAGCAGTGAGTCGCCTAGCGGGAGGTCAGATACGCAGTATTTT.

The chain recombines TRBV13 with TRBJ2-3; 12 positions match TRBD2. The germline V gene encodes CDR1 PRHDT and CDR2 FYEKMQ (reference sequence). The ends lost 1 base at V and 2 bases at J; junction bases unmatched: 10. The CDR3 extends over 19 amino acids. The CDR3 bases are TGTGCCAGCAGCTTAGAGGCTAGCGGGAGGGTAAGGGACACAGATACGCAGTATTTT. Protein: CASSLEASGRVRDTDTQYF.

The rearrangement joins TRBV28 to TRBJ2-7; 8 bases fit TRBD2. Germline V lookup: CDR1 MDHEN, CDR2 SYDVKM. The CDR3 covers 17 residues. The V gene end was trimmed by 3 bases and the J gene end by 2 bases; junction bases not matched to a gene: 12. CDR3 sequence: CASSFPVGREATYEQYF. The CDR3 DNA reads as TGTGCCAGCAGTTTCCCCGTGGGGCGGGAGGCGACCTACGAGCAGTACTTC.

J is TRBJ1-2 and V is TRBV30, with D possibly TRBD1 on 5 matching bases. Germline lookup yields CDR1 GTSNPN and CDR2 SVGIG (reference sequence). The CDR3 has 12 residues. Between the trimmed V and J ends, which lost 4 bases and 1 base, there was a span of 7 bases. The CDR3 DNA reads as TGTGCCTGGAACCAGGGTAACTATGGCTACACCTTC. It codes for CAWNQGNYGYTF.

The CDR3 loop reads CASSFRDRPFSVNEQYF. DNA for the CDR3: TGTGCCAGCAGCTTCCGGGACAGACCTTTTTCGGTGAACGAGCAGTACTTC. The chain couples TRBV13 to TRBJ2-7; 7 nucleotides align to TRBD1. This CDR3 has 17 residues. J was trimmed by 5 bases and V by 3 bases; bases with no gene match: 16. Germline V gives CDR1 PRHDT, CDR2 FYEKMQ (reference sequence).

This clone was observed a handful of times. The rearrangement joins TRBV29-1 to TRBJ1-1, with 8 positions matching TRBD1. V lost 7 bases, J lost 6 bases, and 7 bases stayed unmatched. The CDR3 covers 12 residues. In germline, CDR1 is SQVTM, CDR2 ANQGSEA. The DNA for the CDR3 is TGCAGCGCCCCCTCAGGGGGCCCTGAAGCTTTCTTT. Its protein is CSAPSGGPEAFF.